This TCR beta chain was found in a study of CD8+ T cells in alopecia areata. General study results and limits: TCR sharing across patients was less clear than in mice, possibly HLA-related.

CDR3 length: 15 residues. Per the germline V gene, CDR1 is SQVTM and CDR2 is ANQGSEA. Trimming shortened V by 5 bases and J by 0 bases, and 16 bases separated the two germline ends. Treatment here: oral pan-JAK inhibitor, 5-10 mg twice daily. Following extraction, RNA underwent reverse transcription to cDNA, which served as the sequencing template. The table came from immunoSEQ multiplex PCR; TCRdb's copy has only in-frame clones and leaves some out. The data show 270,000 or so clones, nearly 60% seen once. Note on this clone: Its target is unknown. The same CDR3 arises from other DNA sequences in this sample as well.

This receptor was identified in a human donor with alopecia areata. The chain combines TRBV29-1 with TRBJ1-2; D remains unclear. The sample was CD4+ T cells sorted from blood, taken at week 24, from a patient treated with tofacitinib. In DNA form, the CDR3 reads TGCAGCGTTCAAGGAGGTCGAGGAGCTAACTATGGCTACACCTTC. Protein: CSVQGGRGANYGYTF.